This TCR beta chain was documented in a study of shared clonotypes between healthy human individuals. Cells designated naive CD8 were CD45RO-negative and were positively selected for CCR7, with terminally differentiated effector memory CD45RA+ cells excluded. Data came from immunoSEQ multiplex PCR; TCRdb stores just in-frame clones and leaves some out. The sample shows under 850,000 clones, about 92% of them seen only once. Study observations and caveats: Larger richness was generally estimated for naive than memory subsets. Rarefaction analysis demonstrated incomplete sorted-subset sequencing notwithstanding large depth.

As for this clone: Its antigen is not known.

With 0 bases removed from V and 4 bases from J, the gap between germline ends came to 14 bases. CDR1 SGHDT and CDR2 YYEEEE come from the germline V gene. The CDR3 is 17 amino acids. Material: naive CD8+ T cells sorted from blood. The receptor was derived from a young man in good health. This rearrangement joins TRBV5-6 to TRBJ2-6; TRBD2 is a possible D gene (5 bases). CDR3 nucleotides: TGTGCCAGCAGCTTGGCTCCGGGGTTCTCCGGGGCCAACGTCCTGACTTTC. Translated: CASSLAPGFSGANVLTF.